This is a list of T cell receptor beta chains from one sample in a study of blood T cell repertoires in COVID-19. Profiled with immunoSEQ multiplex PCR; TCRdb holds only in-frame clones, not every one. The table lists roughly 100,000 clones, 82% of them singletons. The sequencing input was peripheral blood. All receptors derive from a man older than 75 with acute or convalescent COVID-19. CDR3s include the opening cysteine and the closing phenylalanine or tryptophan. The order of the fields is D gene, clone size, J gene, V gene, CDR3 DNA, CDR3 protein. A D gene is named only where the DNA matches it firmly. Clone size is shown for a subset of rows, as once, few, many or a class of expanded clone.

d_gene: -
abundance: -
j_gene: TRBJ1-3
v_gene: TRBV28
CDR3nt: TGTGCCAGCCTAGGGACAATAAGCTCTGGAAACACCATATATTTT
CDR3aa: CASLGTISSGNTIYF

d_gene: TRBD2
abundance: -
j_gene: TRBJ2-3
v_gene: TRBV5-5
CDR3nt: TGTGCCAGCAGCACTGTCGGCGGGAGGGCCACCGATACGCAGTATTTT
CDR3aa: CASSTVGGRATDTQYF

d_gene: -
abundance: -
j_gene: TRBJ1-5
v_gene: TRBV28
CDR3nt: TGTGCCAGCTCAGCGGGACGGAAATCTAGCAATCAGCCCCAGCATTTT
CDR3aa: CASSAGRKSSNQPQHF

d_gene: -
abundance: -
j_gene: TRBJ2-2
v_gene: TRBV7-2
CDR3nt: TGTGCCAGCAGCGACCAGCGTAGCGGGGAGCTGTTTTTT
CDR3aa: CASSDQRSGELFF

d_gene: -
abundance: -
j_gene: TRBJ1-2
v_gene: TRBV6-5
CDR3nt: TGTGCCAGCAGTCAACTATTCGGGGGCTACACCTTC
CDR3aa: CASSQLFGGYTF

d_gene: -
abundance: -
j_gene: TRBJ2-1
v_gene: TRBV5-1
CDR3nt: TGCGCCAGCAGCGGCGAAGGGGGCTACAATGAGCAGTTCTTC
CDR3aa: CASSGEGGYNEQFF

d_gene: -
abundance: -
j_gene: TRBJ1-1
v_gene: TRBV6-2/TRBV6-3
CDR3nt: TGTGCCAGCAGTAGGACTCTCAAAGGGACTGAAGCTTTCTTT
CDR3aa: CASSRTLKGTEAFF

d_gene: -
abundance: few
j_gene: TRBJ1-6
v_gene: TRBV21-1
CDR3nt: TGTGCCAGCAGCAAAAAGTGTGGCCGTTACTCCTATAATTCACCCCTCCACTTT
CDR3aa: CASSKKCGRYSYNSPLHF

d_gene: TRBD1
abundance: -
j_gene: TRBJ1-6
v_gene: TRBV6-2/TRBV6-3
CDR3nt: TGTGCCAGCAGTTACTCGACAGGGAATTCACCCCTCCACTTT
CDR3aa: CASSYSTGNSPLHF

d_gene: TRBD1
abundance: -
j_gene: TRBJ1-5
v_gene: TRBV28
CDR3nt: TGTGCCAGCAGGGCTGGACAGGGTGGGCAGCCCCAGCATTTT
CDR3aa: CASRAGQGGQPQHF

d_gene: -
abundance: -
j_gene: TRBJ1-2
v_gene: TRBV18
CDR3nt: TGTGCCAGCTCACCGGGAGAGGGCTATGGCTACACCTTC
CDR3aa: CASSPGEGYGYTF

d_gene: -
abundance: -
j_gene: TRBJ2-5
v_gene: TRBV11-2
CDR3nt: TGTGCCAGCACCGGTCGGGGGTTGGGGGAGACCCAGTACTTC
CDR3aa: CASTGRGLGETQYF

d_gene: TRBD2
abundance: -
j_gene: TRBJ2-3
v_gene: TRBV5-1
CDR3nt: TGCGCCAGCAGCCCCCCGACTAGCGGGGGCGATACGCAGTATTTT
CDR3aa: CASSPPTSGGDTQYF

d_gene: -
abundance: -
j_gene: TRBJ1-2
v_gene: TRBV30
CDR3nt: TGTGCCTGGAGCTCGAGCTATGGCTACACCTTC
CDR3aa: CAWSSSYGYTF

d_gene: TRBD2
abundance: -
j_gene: TRBJ2-1
v_gene: TRBV30
CDR3nt: TGTGCCTGGAGTTCGGGGGGGCCATGGTTCTTC
CDR3aa: CAWSSGGPWFF

d_gene: TRBD1
abundance: -
j_gene: TRBJ2-2
v_gene: TRBV29-1
CDR3nt: TGCAGCGCTCCGGGACAGGGGGAGGCCGGGGAGCTGTTTTTT
CDR3aa: CSAPGQGEAGELFF

d_gene: TRBD1
abundance: -
j_gene: TRBJ1-2
v_gene: TRBV29-1
CDR3nt: TGCAGCGGCAAACGGCAGGGGGCTCTTTTTGACTACACCTTC
CDR3aa: CSGKRQGALFDYTF